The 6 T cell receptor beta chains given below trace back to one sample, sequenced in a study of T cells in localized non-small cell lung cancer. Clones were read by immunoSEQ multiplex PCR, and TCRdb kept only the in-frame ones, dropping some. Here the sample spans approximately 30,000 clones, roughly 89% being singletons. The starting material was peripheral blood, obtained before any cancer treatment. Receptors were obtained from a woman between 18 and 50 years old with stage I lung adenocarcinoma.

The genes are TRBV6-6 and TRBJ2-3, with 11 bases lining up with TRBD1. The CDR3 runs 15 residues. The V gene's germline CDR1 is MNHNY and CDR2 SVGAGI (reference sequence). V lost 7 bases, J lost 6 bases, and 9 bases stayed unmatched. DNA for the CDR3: TGTGCCAGCATGGACAGGGGGCATGGTATGGATACGCAGTATTTT. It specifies CASMDRGHGMDTQYF.

CDR3 sequence reads: CATTWVSSGSSPGELFF. CDR3 DNA sequence: TGTGCTACGACCTGGGTCTCTAGCGGGAGTTCCCCCGGGGAGCTGTTTTTT. V usage is TRBV12-5 and J usage is TRBJ2-2, with 10 positions matching TRBD2. The trim removed 10 bases at V and 6 bases at J, leaving 17 bases unmatched. The CDR3 is 17 amino acids. Germline-derived CDR1 and CDR2 are LGHNT and FRNRAP.

CDR3: CASSVGGRDTEAFF. As DNA, the CDR3 is TGTGCCAGCAGCGTAGGGGGGCGGGACACTGAAGCTTTCTTT. The chain employs TRBV9 and TRBJ1-1; tentative D call: TRBD1 (6 bases). The CDR3 is 14 residues long. Trimming removed 0 bases from V and 3 bases from J, with 9 bases in between. From germline, CDR1 is SGDLS and CDR2 YYNGEE.

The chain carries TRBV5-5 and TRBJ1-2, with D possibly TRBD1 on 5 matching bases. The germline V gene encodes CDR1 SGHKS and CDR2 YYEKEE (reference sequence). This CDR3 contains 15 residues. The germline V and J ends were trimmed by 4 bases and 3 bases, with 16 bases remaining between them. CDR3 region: CASSLPGGNDYGYTF. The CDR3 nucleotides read TGTGCCAGCAGCCTCCCGGGGGGGAACGACTATGGCTACACCTTC.

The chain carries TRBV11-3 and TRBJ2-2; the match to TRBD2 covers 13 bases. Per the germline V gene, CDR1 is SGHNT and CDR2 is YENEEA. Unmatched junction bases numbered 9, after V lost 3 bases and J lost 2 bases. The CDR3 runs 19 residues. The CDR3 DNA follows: TGTGCCAGCAGCTTTCCGATGGGACTAGCGGGACCTAACACCGGGGAGCTGTTTTTT. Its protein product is CASSFPMGLAGPNTGELFF.

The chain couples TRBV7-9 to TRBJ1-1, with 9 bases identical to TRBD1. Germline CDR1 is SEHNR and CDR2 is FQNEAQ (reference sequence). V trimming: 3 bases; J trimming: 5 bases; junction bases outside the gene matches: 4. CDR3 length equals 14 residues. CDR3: CASSFPDRGTEAFF. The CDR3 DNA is TGTGCCAGCAGCTTCCCGGACAGGGGAACTGAAGCTTTCTTT.